These 21 T cell receptor beta chains were sequenced from one sample in a study of blood T cell repertoires in COVID-19. TCRdb's table, derived via immunoSEQ multiplex PCR, lists solely in-frame clones and lacks some. The table records around 140,000 clones, around 87% of them present only once. The sample comprised PBMCs or T cells enriched from blood (not recorded which). The receptors come from a woman in her 40s who had been exposed to COVID-19.

The rearrangement joins TRBV9 to TRBJ1-4, with a weak D call TRBD1 (5 bases). The CDR3 totals 13 residues. The germline gives CDR1 SGDLS, CDR2 YYNGEE. V lost 3 bases and J lost 12, with 15 bases in between. The CDR3 region has the DNA TGTGCCAGCAGCGCGGGCCGGGGGGATGAACTGTTTTTT. It translates to CASSAGRGDELFF.

V and J are TRBV9 and TRBJ1-5, with 7 bases aligning to TRBD1. Germline loops: CDR1 SGDLS, CDR2 YYNGEE. J was trimmed by 10 bases and V by 0 bases; bases with no gene match: 7. The CDR3 totals 14 residues. For the CDR3, the DNA is TGTGCCAGCAGCGTAGGACCAGGGGGTCAACCCCAGCATTTT. Its protein product is CASSVGPGGQPQHF.

The V gene is TRBV19, the J gene TRBJ1-2; D possibly corresponds to TRBD1 (6 bases). This CDR3 has 12 amino acids. Between the trimmed V and J ends, which lost 6 bases and 4 bases, there was a span of 9 bases. CDR1 LNHDA and CDR2 SQIVND come from the germline V gene (reference sequence). CDR3 coding DNA: TGTGCCAGTAGGGACAGCGGCTATGGCTACACCTTC. It translates to CASRDSGYGYTF.

The chain has TRBV28 and TRBJ1-1; the match to TRBD1 covers 12 bases. The V segment lost 4 bases and the J segment 1 base; nucleotides outside the gene matches: 4. The CDR3 is made up of 16 amino acids. Germline V lookup: CDR1 MDHEN, CDR2 SYDVKM. The CDR3 DNA is TGTGCCAGCAGTTCATGGGACAGGGGGCGGAACACTGAAGCTTTCTTT. This translates into CASSSWDRGRNTEAFF.

The chain couples TRBV7-9 to TRBJ2-5; D might be TRBD1 (6 bases). The germline gives CDR1 SEHNR, CDR2 FQNEAQ (reference sequence). This CDR3 is built from 13 residues. The V and J ends lost 5 bases and 4 bases respectively, with 11 bases between them. The CDR3 sequence is CASSLNRVETQYF. DNA of the CDR3: TGTGCCAGCAGCCTAAACAGGGTAGAGACCCAGTACTTC.

J is TRBJ1-2 and V is TRBV19, with 8 bases lining up with TRBD1. The length of the CDR3 is 12 residues. CDR1 and CDR2 (germline): LNHDA, SQIVND (reference sequence). J lost 3 bases, V lost 11 bases, and 5 bases had no gene match. CDR3 nucleotide sequence: TGTGCCGGGAAGACAGGGGACTATGGCTACACCTTC. Translating it yields CAGKTGDYGYTF. The full variable domain, with the rest looked up from reference TRBV19 and TRBJ1-2, is DGGITQSPKYLFRKEGQNVTLSCEQNLNHDAMYWYRQDPGQGLRLIYYSQIVNDFQKGDIAEGYSVSREKKESFPLTVTSAQKNPTAFYLCAGKTGDYGYTFGSGTRLTVV.

This chain uses TRBV19 with TRBJ1-1; a weak D match, TRBD1 (5 bases). CDR1 and CDR2 (germline): LNHDA, SQIVND (reference sequence). The CDR3 is made up of 16 amino acids. V dropped 4 bases and J dropped 1 base, with 16 bases sitting between them. CDR3 amino acids: CASSTTHRQSNTEAFF. In nucleotides, the CDR3 is TGTGCCAGTAGTACGACCCACAGACAGTCGAACACTGAAGCTTTCTTT.

This clone appeared a few times. The chain couples TRBV4-3 to TRBJ2-7, with 13 bases matching TRBD2. The germline V gene has CDR1 LGHNA and CDR2 YSLEER. The CDR3 extends over 16 amino acids. Trimming cost V 4 bases and J 6 bases; bases outside gene matches: 9. CDR3 DNA sequence: TGCGCCAGCAGCCTAAGTACTAGCGGGAGGGCCTCCGAGCAGTACTTC. This codes for CASSLSTSGRASEQYF.

The chain recombines TRBV9 with TRBJ1-1; D possibly corresponds to TRBD1 (5 bases). Germline V gene data show CDR1 as SGDLS and CDR2 as YYNGEE. The CDR3 is made up of 16 amino acids. V shed 2 bases and J shed 0 bases, with 14 bases lying between them. The CDR3 spells CASSVRGGTMNTEAFF. For the CDR3, the DNA is TGTGCCAGCAGCGTCCGTGGGGGGACTATGAACACTGAAGCTTTCTTT.

The CDR3 sequence: CASSRLTGLGTEAFF. The DNA of the CDR3 is TGCGCCAGCAGCCGGCTGACAGGGTTGGGGACTGAAGCTTTCTTT. The chain is built from TRBV4-1 and TRBJ1-1, with 7 bases identical to TRBD1. The CDR3 contains 15 residues. V gave up 4 bases and J gave up 5 bases; unmatched junction bases: 10. Germline values: CDR1 MGHRA, CDR2 YSYEKL.

The V gene is TRBV2, the J gene TRBJ1-5; 9 nucleotides agree with TRBD1. The J segment lost 9 bases and the V segment lost 6 bases, leaving 6 bases of the junction unmatched. The CDR3 consists of 13 residues. The germline CDR1 and CDR2 sequences are SNHLY and FYNNEI. The CDR3 coding sequence is TGTGCCAGCAGGGGGGACAGGGATTTGCCCCAGCATTTT. Translation gives CASRGDRDLPQHF.

The genes are TRBV2 and TRBJ2-3; TRBD1 matches 9 bases. CDR3 length: 15 amino acids. V was pared by 7 bases and J by 4 bases, with 9 bases of the junction left unmatched. Germline values: CDR1 SNHLY, CDR2 FYNNEI. Written as DNA, the CDR3 is TGTGCCAGCACTGCCGGGACAGGGACAGCAGATACGCAGTATTTT. Translated: CASTAGTGTADTQYF.

The genes are TRBV6-6 and TRBJ2-7, with TRBD1 matching over 7 bases. V shed 1 base, J shed 4 bases, and the junction held 7 bases outside the gene matches. This CDR3 has 15 residues. Germline lookup yields CDR1 MNHNY and CDR2 SVGAGI (reference sequence). The CDR3 here is CASSYFSGQSYEQYF. In DNA form, the CDR3 reads TGTGCCAGCAGTTACTTTTCGGGACAGTCTTACGAGCAGTACTTC.

This rearrangement joins TRBV7-3 to TRBJ2-1; 14 bases agree with TRBD2. The junction had 1 base not matched to a gene; V was cut back by 1 base and J by 5 bases. Looked up from germline, CDR1 is SGHTA and CDR2 is FQGTGA. The CDR3 totals 16 residues. CDR3: CASSLMGLAGDNEQFF. The CDR3 region has the DNA TGTGCCAGCAGCTTAATGGGACTAGCGGGGGACAATGAGCAGTTCTTC.

The V gene is TRBV27, the J gene TRBJ2-1; a weak D match, TRBD1 (5 bases). Germline V gene sequence: CDR1 MNHEY, CDR2 SMNVEV (reference sequence). The CDR3 is made up of 14 amino acids. Trimming took off 2 bases at V and 0 bases at J, with 5 bases between the two ends. CDR3 bases: TGTGCCAGCAGTTTAGACAGCTCCTACAATGAGCAGTTCTTC. It specifies CASSLDSSYNEQFF.

J is TRBJ1-1 and V is TRBV3-1 (or the pseudogene TRBV3-2); maybe TRBD1 (5 bases). Germline assignment: CDR1 LGHDT and CDR2 YNNKEL (reference sequence). This CDR3 has 17 residues. Deletions cut 1 base from V and 7 bases from J, with 22 bases between. CDR3 sequence: CASSQVGGEESQLEAFF. DNA of the CDR3: TGTGCCAGCAGCCAAGTAGGAGGGGAGGAATCTCAACTTGAAGCTTTCTTT.

The chain is built from TRBV6-2 or TRBV6-3 and TRBJ1-1; D may be TRBD1 (5 bases). The V end was cut by 6 bases, the J end by 1 base, with 15 bases between. Per germline, CDR1 MNHEY and CDR2 SVGEGT. The CDR3 runs to 15 residues. The CDR3 bases are TGTGCCAGCAGCCGAAAAGGCCAGGGGAACACTGAAGCTTTCTTT. Protein product: CASSRKGQGNTEAFF.

The chain carries TRBV4-1 and TRBJ1-5, with TRBD1 identical over 11 bases. This CDR3 contains 20 residues. Germline CDR1 MGHRA, CDR2 YSYEKL. V was pared by 2 bases and J by 0 bases, with 12 bases of the junction left unmatched. The CDR3, as DNA: TGCGCCAGCAGCCAATTTTATCGAGGACAGGGGGCATATAGCAATCAGCCCCAGCATTTT. It translates to CASSQFYRGQGAYSNQPQHF.

This clone was picked up many times. The chain combines TRBV7-2 with TRBJ1-6, with TRBD1 matching 8 bases. Per the germline V gene, CDR1 is SGHTA and CDR2 is FQGNSA. The CDR3 has 14 residues. V gave up 10 bases and J gave up 6 bases; unmatched junction bases: 8. Here the CDR3 reads CAIDRGQVNSPLHF. CDR3 bases: TGTGCCATCGACAGGGGACAGGTTAATTCACCCCTCCACTTT.

This clone was found once. The V gene is TRBV5-4, the J gene TRBJ2-7, with TRBD2 matching over 11 bases. Trimming took 1 base from V and 5 from J; bases not matched to a gene: 11. CDR1 and CDR2 from the germline V gene are SGHNT and YYREEE (reference sequence). The CDR3 has 17 amino acids. The CDR3 coding sequence is TGTGCCAGCAGCTTGTATTTTAGCGGGAGGGGTATGGACGAGCAGTACTTC. This sequence encodes CASSLYFSGRGMDEQYF.

The genes are TRBV7-9 and TRBJ2-1, with 9 bases that match TRBD2. The germline V gene has CDR1 SEHNR and CDR2 FQNEAQ (reference sequence). V trimming: 4 bases; J trimming: 9 bases; junction bases outside the gene matches: 16. The CDR3 runs 17 residues. Written as DNA, the CDR3 is TGTGCCAGCAGCTCCAGCGGGAGTAGCGGGAGTTCAAGTGAGCAGTTCTTC. This gives the protein CASSSSGSSGSSSEQFF. Full variable domain (outside the CDR3, taken from reference TRBV7-9 and TRBJ2-1): DTGVSQNPRHKITKRGQNVTFRCDPISEHNRLYWYRQTLGQGPEFLTYFQNEAQLEKSRLLSDRFSAERPKGSFSTLEIQRTEQGDSAMYLCASSSSGSSGSSSEQFFGPGTRLTVL.